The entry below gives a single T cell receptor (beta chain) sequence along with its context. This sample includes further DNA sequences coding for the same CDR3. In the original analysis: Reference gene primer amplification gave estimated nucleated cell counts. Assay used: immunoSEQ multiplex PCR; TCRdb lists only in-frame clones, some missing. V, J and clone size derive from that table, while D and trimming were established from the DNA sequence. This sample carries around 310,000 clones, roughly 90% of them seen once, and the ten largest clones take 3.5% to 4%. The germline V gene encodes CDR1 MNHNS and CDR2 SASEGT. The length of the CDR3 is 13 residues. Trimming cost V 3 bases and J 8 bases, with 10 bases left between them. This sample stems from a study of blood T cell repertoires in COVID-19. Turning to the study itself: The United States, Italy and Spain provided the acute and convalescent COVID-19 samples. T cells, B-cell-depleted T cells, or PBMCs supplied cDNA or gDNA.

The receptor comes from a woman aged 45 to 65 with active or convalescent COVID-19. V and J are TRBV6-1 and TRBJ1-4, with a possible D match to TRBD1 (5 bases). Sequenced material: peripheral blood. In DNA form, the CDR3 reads TGTGCCAGCAGTGAGGGGGGACGGGAAAAACTGTTTTTT. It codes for CASSEGGREKLFF.